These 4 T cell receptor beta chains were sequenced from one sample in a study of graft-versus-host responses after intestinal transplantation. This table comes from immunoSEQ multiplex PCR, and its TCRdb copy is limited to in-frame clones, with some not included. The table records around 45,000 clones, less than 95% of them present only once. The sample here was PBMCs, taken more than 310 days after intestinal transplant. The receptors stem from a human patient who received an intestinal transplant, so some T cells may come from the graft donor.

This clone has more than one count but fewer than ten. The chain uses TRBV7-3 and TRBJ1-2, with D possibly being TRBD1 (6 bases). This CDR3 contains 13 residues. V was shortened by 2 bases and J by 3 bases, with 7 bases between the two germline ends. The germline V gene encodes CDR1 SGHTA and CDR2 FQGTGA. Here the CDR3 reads CASSLAGDYGYTF. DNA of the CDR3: TGTGCCAGCAGCTTAGCAGGGGACTATGGCTACACCTTC.

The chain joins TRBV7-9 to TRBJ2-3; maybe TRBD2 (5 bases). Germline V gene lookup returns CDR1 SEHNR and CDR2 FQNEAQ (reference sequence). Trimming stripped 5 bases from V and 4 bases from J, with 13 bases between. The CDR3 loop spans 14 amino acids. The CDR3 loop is CASSPRRQADTQYF. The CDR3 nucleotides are TGTGCCAGCAGCCCTCGGAGGCAAGCAGATACGCAGTATTTT.

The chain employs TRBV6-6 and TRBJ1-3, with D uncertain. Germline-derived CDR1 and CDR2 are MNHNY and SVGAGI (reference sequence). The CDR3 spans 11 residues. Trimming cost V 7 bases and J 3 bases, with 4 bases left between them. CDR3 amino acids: CASTDGNTIYF. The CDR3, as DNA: TGTGCCAGCACGGATGGAAACACCATATATTTT.

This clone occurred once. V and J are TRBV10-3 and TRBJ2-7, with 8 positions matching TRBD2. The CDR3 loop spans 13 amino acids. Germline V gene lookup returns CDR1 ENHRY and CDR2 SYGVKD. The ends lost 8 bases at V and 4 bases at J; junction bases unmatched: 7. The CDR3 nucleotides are TGTGCCATCCTTAGCGGGATTGGGTACGAGCAGTACTTC. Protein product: CAILSGIGYEQYF.